The T cell receptor beta chain under discussion was sequenced for a study of blood T cell repertoires in COVID-19. The wider study: PBMCs, B-cell-depleted T cells, or T cells were the source of the cDNA or gDNA that made up the material.

Under the authors' procedure: Amplification of reference gene primers was used by the study to estimate nucleated cell counts. Here immunoSEQ multiplex PCR was the method, and the copy in TCRdb shows in-frame clones only, minus some. D and trimming come from the DNA, and the V and J calls and clone size come from that table. The sample contains 200,000 to 300,000 clones, 80% to 90% of which appear only once. The ends lost 3 bases at V and 7 bases at J; junction bases unmatched: 10. The CDR3 has 15 amino acids. CDR1 is GTSNPN, CDR2 SVGIG, per germline (reference sequence). Sequencing was performed on peripheral blood. This receptor was obtained from a woman in her thirties or forties with acute or convalescent COVID-19. The rearrangement joins TRBV30 to TRBJ2-5, with 11 bases lining up with TRBD1. CDR3 residues: CAWSLGQGAGGTQYF. The CDR3 nucleotides are TGTGCCTGGAGCTTAGGACAGGGGGCCGGGGGGACCCAGTACTTC.